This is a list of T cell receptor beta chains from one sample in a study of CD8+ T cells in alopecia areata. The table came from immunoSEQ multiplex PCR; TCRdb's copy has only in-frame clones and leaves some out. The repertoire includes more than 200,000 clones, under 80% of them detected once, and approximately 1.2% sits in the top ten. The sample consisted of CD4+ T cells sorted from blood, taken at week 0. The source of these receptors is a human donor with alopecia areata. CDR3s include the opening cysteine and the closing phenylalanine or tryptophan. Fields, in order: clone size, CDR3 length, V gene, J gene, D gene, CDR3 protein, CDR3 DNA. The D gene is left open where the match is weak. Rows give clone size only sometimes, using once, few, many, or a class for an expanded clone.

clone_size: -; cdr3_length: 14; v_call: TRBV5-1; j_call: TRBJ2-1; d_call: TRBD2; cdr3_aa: CASSLEGLVSEQFF; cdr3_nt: TGCGCCAGCAGCTTGGAGGGACTAGTTAGTGAGCAGTTCTTC
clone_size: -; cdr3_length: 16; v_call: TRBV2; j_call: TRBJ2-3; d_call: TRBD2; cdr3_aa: CASRQGLAGPTDTQYF; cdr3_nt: TGTGCCAGCAGACAGGGACTAGCGGGGCCCACAGATACGCAGTATTTT
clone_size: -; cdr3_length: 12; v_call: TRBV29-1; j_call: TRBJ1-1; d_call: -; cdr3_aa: CSVEGLNTEAFF; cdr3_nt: TGCAGCGTTGAGGGGTTGAACACTGAAGCTTTCTTT
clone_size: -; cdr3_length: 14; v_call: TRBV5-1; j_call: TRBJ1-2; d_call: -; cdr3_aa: CASSSEAGNYGYTF; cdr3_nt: TGCGCCAGCAGCTCCGAGGCAGGGAACTATGGCTACACCTTC
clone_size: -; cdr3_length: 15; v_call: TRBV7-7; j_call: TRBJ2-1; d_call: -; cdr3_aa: CASSKGGPGRDEQFF; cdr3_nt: TGTGCTAGCAGCAAGGGGGGTCCCGGCCGGGATGAGCAGTTCTTC
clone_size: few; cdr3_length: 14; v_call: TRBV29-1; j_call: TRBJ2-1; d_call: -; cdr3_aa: CSVLPGSSYNEQFF; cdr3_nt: TGCAGCGTCCTTCCGGGGAGCTCCTACAATGAGCAGTTCTTC
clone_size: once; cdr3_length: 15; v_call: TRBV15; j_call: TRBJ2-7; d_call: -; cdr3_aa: CATSRAGGQAYEQYF; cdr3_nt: TGTGCCACCAGCAGAGCGGGGGGCCAAGCCTACGAGCAGTACTTC
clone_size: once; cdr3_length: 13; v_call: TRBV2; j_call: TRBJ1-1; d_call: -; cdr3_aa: CAILPLVDTEAFF; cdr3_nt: TGTGCCATTCTACCCCTAGTGGACACTGAAGCTTTCTTT
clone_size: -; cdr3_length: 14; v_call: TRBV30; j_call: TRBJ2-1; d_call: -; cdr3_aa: CAWTWTALYNEQFF; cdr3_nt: TGTGCCTGGACCTGGACTGCTCTCTACAATGAGCAGTTCTTC
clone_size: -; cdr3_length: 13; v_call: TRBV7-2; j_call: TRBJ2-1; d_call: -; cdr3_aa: CASSPNRANEQFF; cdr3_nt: TGTGCCAGCAGCCCGAATCGGGCCAATGAGCAGTTCTTC
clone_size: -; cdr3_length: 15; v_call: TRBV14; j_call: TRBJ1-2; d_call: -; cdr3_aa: CASSQVTGVFYGYTF; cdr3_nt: TGTGCCAGCAGCCAAGTAACGGGGGTATTTTATGGCTACACCTTC
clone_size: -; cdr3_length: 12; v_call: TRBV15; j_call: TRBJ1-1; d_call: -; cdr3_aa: CATSRDTGRAFF; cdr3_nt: TGTGCCACCAGCAGAGATACAGGAAGGGCTTTCTTT
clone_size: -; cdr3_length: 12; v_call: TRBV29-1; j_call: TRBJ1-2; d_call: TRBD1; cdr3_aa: CSVDPQGYGYTF; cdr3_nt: TGCAGCGTTGATCCACAGGGGTATGGCTACACCTTC
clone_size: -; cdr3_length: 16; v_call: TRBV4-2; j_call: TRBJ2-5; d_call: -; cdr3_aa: CASSQIPGERGETQYF; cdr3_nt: TGTGCCAGCAGCCAAATCCCGGGAGAAAGGGGGGAGACCCAGTACTTC
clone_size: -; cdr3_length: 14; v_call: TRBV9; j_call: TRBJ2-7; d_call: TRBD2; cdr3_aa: CASSEAGTPWEQYF; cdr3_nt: TGTGCCAGCAGCGAAGCGGGGACCCCATGGGAGCAGTACTTC
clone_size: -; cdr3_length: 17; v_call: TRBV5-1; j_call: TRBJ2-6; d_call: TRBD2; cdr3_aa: CASSSLAGEAGANVLTF; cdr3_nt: TGCGCCAGCAGCTCCTTAGCGGGGGAGGCTGGGGCCAACGTCCTGACTTTC
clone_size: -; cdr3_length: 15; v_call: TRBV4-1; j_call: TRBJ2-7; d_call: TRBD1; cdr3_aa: CASSQEGGFSYEQYF; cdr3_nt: TGCGCCAGCAGCCAAGAAGGGGGCTTCTCCTACGAGCAGTACTTC
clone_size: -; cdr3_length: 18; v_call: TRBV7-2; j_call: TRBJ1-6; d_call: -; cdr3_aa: CASSLAGLGGSYNSPLHF; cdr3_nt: TGTGCCAGCAGCTTAGCGGGGTTGGGGGGATCCTATAATTCACCCCTCCACTTT
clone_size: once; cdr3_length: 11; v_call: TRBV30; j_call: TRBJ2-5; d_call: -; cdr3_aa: CAWTFRETQYF; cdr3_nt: TGTGCCTGGACGTTCCGCGAGACCCAGTACTTC
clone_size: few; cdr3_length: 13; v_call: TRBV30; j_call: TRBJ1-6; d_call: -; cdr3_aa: CAWSVGGGSPLHF; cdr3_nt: TGTGCCTGGAGCGTCGGTGGCGGATCACCCCTCCACTTT
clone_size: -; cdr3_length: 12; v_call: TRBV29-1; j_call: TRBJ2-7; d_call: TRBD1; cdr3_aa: CSVGQGAYEQYF; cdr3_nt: TGCAGCGTCGGACAGGGGGCCTACGAGCAGTACTTC
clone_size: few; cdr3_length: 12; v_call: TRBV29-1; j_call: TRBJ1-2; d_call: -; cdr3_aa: CSDRRANYGYTF; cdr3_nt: TGCAGCGACCGACGAGCTAACTATGGCTACACCTTC
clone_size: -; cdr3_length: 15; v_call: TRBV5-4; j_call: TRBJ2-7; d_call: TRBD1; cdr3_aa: CASSLGDRADYEQYF; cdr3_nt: TGTGCCAGCAGCTTGGGGGACAGAGCCGACTACGAGCAGTACTTC
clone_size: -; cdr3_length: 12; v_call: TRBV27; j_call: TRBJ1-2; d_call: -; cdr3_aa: CASSPRGYGYTF; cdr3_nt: TGTGCCAGCAGCCCGCGCGGCTATGGCTACACCTTC
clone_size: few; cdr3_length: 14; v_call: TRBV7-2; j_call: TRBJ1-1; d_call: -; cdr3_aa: CASSLNALNTEAFF; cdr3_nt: TGTGCCAGCAGCTTAAACGCGCTGAACACTGAAGCTTTCTTT
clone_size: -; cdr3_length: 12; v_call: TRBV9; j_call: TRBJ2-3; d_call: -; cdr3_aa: CASSVGSDTQYF; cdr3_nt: TGTGCCAGCAGCGTAGGATCAGATACGCAGTATTTT
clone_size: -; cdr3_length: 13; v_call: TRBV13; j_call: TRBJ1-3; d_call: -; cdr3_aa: CASSRDSGNTIYF; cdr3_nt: TGTGCCAGCAGCAGGGACTCTGGAAACACCATATATTTT
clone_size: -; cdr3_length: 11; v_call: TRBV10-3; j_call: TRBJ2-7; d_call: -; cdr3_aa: CAINGAGEQYF; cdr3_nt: TGTGCCATCAACGGGGCGGGCGAGCAGTACTTC
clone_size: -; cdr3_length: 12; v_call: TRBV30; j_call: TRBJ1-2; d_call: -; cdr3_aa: CAWSVSDYGYTF; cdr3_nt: TGTGCCTGGAGTGTATCGGACTATGGCTACACCTTC
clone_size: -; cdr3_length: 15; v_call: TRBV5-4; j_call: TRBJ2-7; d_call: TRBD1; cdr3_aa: CASSTRTGGTYEQYF; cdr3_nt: TGTGCCAGCAGCACCCGGACAGGAGGAACCTACGAGCAGTACTTC
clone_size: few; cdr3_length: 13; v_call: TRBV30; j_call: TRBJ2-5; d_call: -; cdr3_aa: CAWRPGGGETQYF; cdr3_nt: TGTGCCTGGAGGCCGGGGGGCGGAGAGACCCAGTACTTC
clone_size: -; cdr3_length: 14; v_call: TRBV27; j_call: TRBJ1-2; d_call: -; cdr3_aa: CASSLWQGMGGYTF; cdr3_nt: TGTGCCAGCAGTTTATGGCAGGGAATGGGTGGCTACACCTTC
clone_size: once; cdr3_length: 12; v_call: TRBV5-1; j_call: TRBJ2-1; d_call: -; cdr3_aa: CASSSGYNEQFF; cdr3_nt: TGCGCCAGCAGCTCAGGGTACAATGAGCAGTTCTTC
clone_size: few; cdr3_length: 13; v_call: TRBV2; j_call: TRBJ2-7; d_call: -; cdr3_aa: CASSVRQTYEQYF; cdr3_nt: TGTGCCAGCAGTGTAAGACAAACCTACGAGCAGTACTTC
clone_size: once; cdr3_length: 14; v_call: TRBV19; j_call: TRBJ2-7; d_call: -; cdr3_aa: CASSMMNSPYEQYF; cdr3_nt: TGTGCCAGTAGTATGATGAACAGTCCCTACGAGCAGTACTTC
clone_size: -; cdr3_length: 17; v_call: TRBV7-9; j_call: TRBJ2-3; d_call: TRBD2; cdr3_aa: CASSPDTGGGGTDTQYF; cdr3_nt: TGTGCCAGCAGCCCAGATACGGGCGGGGGTGGCACAGATACGCAGTATTTT
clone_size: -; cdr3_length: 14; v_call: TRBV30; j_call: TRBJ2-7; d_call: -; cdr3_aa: CAWSGVPTSYEQYF; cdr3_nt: TGTGCCTGGAGTGGGGTCCCAACGTCCTACGAGCAGTACTTC
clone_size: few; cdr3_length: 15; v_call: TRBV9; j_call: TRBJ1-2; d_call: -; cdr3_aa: CASSVRPASNYGYTF; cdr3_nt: TGTGCCAGCAGCGTAAGGCCAGCGTCTAACTATGGCTACACCTTC
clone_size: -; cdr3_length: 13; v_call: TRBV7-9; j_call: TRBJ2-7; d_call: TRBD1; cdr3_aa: CASSPQTGVEQYF; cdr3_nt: TGTGCCAGCAGCCCCCAGACAGGGGTCGAGCAGTACTTC
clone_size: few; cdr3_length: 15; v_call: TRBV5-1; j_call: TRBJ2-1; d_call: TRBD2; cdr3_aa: CASASSGAAYNEQFF; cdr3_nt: TGCGCCAGCGCCTCCAGCGGGGCCGCCTACAATGAGCAGTTCTTC
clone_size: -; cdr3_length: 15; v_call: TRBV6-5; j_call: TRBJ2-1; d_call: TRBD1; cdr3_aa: CASSPRDRRSNEQFF; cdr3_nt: TGTGCCAGCAGTCCCCGGGACAGACGCAGCAATGAGCAGTTCTTC
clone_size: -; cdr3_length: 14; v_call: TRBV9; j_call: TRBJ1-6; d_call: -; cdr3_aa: CASSSGGGNSPLHF; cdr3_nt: TGTGCCAGCAGCTCTGGAGGGGGGAATTCACCCCTCCACTTT
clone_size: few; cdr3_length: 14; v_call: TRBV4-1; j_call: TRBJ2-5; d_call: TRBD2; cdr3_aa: CASSLLAGVETQYF; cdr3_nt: TGCGCCAGCAGCCTACTAGCGGGGGTAGAGACCCAGTACTTC
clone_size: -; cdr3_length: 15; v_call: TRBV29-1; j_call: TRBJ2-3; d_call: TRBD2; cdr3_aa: CSVGESGGSTDTQYF; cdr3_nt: TGCAGCGTTGGTGAAAGCGGGGGGTCCACAGATACGCAGTATTTT
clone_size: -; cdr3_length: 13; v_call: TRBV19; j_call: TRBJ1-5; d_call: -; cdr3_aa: CASTAVRNQPQHF; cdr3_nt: TGTGCCAGTACTGCAGTCCGAAATCAGCCCCAGCATTTT
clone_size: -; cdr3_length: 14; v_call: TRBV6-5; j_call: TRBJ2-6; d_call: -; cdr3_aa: CASQGSAGANVLTF; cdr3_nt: TGTGCCAGCCAGGGTTCGGCTGGGGCCAACGTCCTGACTTTC